This is a list of T cell receptor beta chains from one sample in a study of T cell repertoires in cytomegalovirus infection. Using its own MiXCR run on the reads, TCRdb lists one record per CDR3 protein. Of approximately 750,000 distinct CDR3 sequences in the sample, 35% were seen once. The sample consisted of PBMCs. These receptors originate from a human donor in good health (CMV status not recorded). Some clones in this sample may be carry-over from other donors' samples. Each CDR3 is given with its conserved first and last residue. The D gene is left open where the match is weak. Where a row states a size, it is once, few, many or the class of an expanded clone; other rows omit it.

cdr3_aa	cdr3_nt	d_call	clone_size	v_call	j_call
CATSDPRSASYEQYF	TGTGCCACCAGTGACCCCCGGTCGGCCTCCTACGAGCAGTACTTC	-	-	TRBV24-1	TRBJ2-7
CASSPRDRGYSPLHF	TGTGCCAGCAGCCCTCGGGACAGGGGATATTCACCCCTCCACTTT	TRBD1	many	TRBV7-2	TRBJ1-6
CASSPTSVNYNEQFF	TGTGCCAGCAGCCCGACGAGCGTGAATTACAATGAGCAGTTCTTC	-	-	TRBV28	TRBJ2-1
CASSPRGVALLEQYF	TGTGCCAGCAGCCCTCGGGGGGTAGCGCTCTTGGAGCAGTACTTC	TRBD2	many	TRBV7-9	TRBJ2-7
CSVAAGQNNYEQYF	TGCAGCGTTGCGGCCGGACAGAATAACTACGAGCAGTACTTC	-	-	TRBV29-1	TRBJ2-7
CASSYFEGLDTGELFF	TGTGCCAGCAGTTACTTTGAGGGCCTTGACACCGGGGAGCTGTTTTTT	-	few	TRBV6-6	TRBJ2-2
CASSFQKGTGNTEAFF	TGTGCCAGCAGCTTCCAAAAGGGGACAGGGAACACTGAAGCTTTCTTT	TRBD1	few	TRBV7-9	TRBJ1-1
CASSYPASGGYTF	TGTGCCAGCAGTTACCCGGCTTCGGGTGGCTACACCTTC	-	-	TRBV6-2/TRBV6-3	TRBJ1-2
CASSSVFLSGSSYNEQFF	TGTGCCAGCAGTTCGGTATTTCTCAGTGGTTCTTCTTACAATGAGCAGTTCTTC	-	-	TRBV27	TRBJ2-1
CSAGRGNIQYF	TGCAGTGCTGGCCGAGGAAACATTCAGTACTTC	-	-	TRBV20-1	TRBJ2-4
CASSRLRNTEAFF	TGTGCCAGCAGCCGGTTGAGGAACACTGAAGCTTTCTTT	-	many	TRBV7-2	TRBJ1-1
CASSYHLAGTYEQYF	TGTGCCAGCAGCTACCACCTAGCGGGGACCTACGAGCAGTACTTC	TRBD2	-	TRBV7-3	TRBJ2-7
CASAKTGGHNPNDTYSNQPQHF	TGTGCCAGTGCTAAGACAGGAGGTCATAACCCCAACGATACATATAGCAATCAGCCCCAGCATTTT	-	many	TRBV25-1	TRBJ1-5
CASGPTSGGPRGEQFF	TGTGCTAGTGGCCCAACTAGCGGGGGGCCTCGGGGTGAGCAGTTCTTC	TRBD2	few	TRBV12-5	TRBJ2-1
CASSLDPGESSYEQYF	TGTGCCAGCAGCTTAGATCCAGGGGAGAGCTCCTACGAGCAGTACTTC	-	many	TRBV7-6	TRBJ2-7
CASSLTPGIGYTF	TGTGCCAGCAGTTTAACCCCAGGGATTGGCTACACCTTC	-	few	TRBV12-3/TRBV12-4	TRBJ1-2
CASSLVAGPLSYEQYF	TGTGCCAGCAGCTTGGTTGCAGGTCCCCTCTCCTACGAGCAGTACTTC	-	-	TRBV5-6	TRBJ2-7
CASSIGTRNEQFF	TGTGCCAGCAGTATTGGGACCCGGAATGAGCAGTTCTTC	-	many	TRBV12-3/TRBV12-4	TRBJ2-1
CASSLVVGQGGTGELFF	TGTGCCAGCAGCTTGGTGGTGGGACAGGGGGGGACCGGGGAGCTGTTTTTT	TRBD1	-	TRBV5-4	TRBJ2-2
CASGQGGEKLFF	TGTGCCAGCGGACAGGGAGGAGAAAAACTGTTTTTT	TRBD1	many	TRBV7-8	TRBJ1-4
CASKRGSGYNEQFF	TGTGCCAGCAAGCGGGGCTCCGGCTACAATGAGCAGTTCTTC	TRBD2	-	TRBV6-6	TRBJ2-1
CASKGTDEKLFF	TGTGCCTCAAAGGGGACAGACGAAAAACTGTTTTTT	TRBD1	-	TRBV2	TRBJ1-4
CASRPRADSWIGTINQPQHF	TGTGCCAGTAGGCCCCGCGCGGACTCCTGGATTGGGACGATCAATCAGCCCCAGCATTTT	-	-	TRBV19	TRBJ1-5
CASSPQDRANQPQHF	TGTGCCAGCAGCCCCCAGGACAGGGCCAATCAGCCCCAGCATTTT	TRBD1	many	TRBV7-8	TRBJ1-5
CASSNRGTFTGELFF	TGTGCCAGCAGCAACAGGGGGACTTTCACCGGGGAGCTGTTTTTT	TRBD1	-	TRBV11-2	TRBJ2-2
CAISASGVRGTEAFF	TGTGCCATCAGTGCTTCCGGGGTAAGGGGCACTGAAGCTTTCTTT	-	few	TRBV10-3	TRBJ1-1
CASSQASGTRMGLSTEAFF	TGTGCCAGCAGCCAGGCCTCGGGGACGCGTATGGGGTTGAGCACTGAAGCTTTCTTT	-	-	TRBV5-5	TRBJ1-1
CSAGGGTNYGYTF	TGCAGTGCAGGGGGGGGAACTAACTATGGCTACACCTTC	-	-	TRBV20-1	TRBJ1-2
CASSTSTGFSYEQYF	TGTGCCAGTAGTACCTCCACAGGGTTCTCCTACGAGCAGTACTTC	-	-	TRBV19	TRBJ2-7